This T cell receptor beta chain originates from a study of CD8+CD57+ T cells in acquired aplastic anemia. Patients who underwent sequencing had shown CD8+CD57+ cell expansion by flow cytometry. This clonotype showed up just a few times. TCR beta VDJ and CDR3 were profiled, and genomic DNA was the template. Each CDR3 protein gets one entry after TCRdb re-called the reads with MiXCR. The sample contains about 250,000 distinct CDR3 sequences, approximately 45% of which appear only once. This CDR3 spans 16 amino acids. Trimming removed 2 bases from V and 3 bases from J, with 20 bases in between. CDR1 is DFQATT and CDR2 is SNEGSKA in the germline V gene (reference sequence).

The receptor's source is a human donor with aplastic anemia. The rearrangement joins TRBV20-1 to TRBJ2-7; perhaps TRBD2 as D (6 bases). Sample: sorted CD4+, CD8+, or CD8+CD57+ T cells (not recorded which) from PBMCs. CDR3 in amino acids: CSARSSGGTELYEQYF. CDR3 nucleotides: TGCAGTGCTAGATCGAGTGGGGGGACGGAGCTCTACGAGCAGTACTTC.